This T cell receptor (beta chain) derives from a study of shared clonotypes between healthy human individuals. Whole-study context: CD8 memory received one plate per donor, CD8 naive two, CD4 memory three and CD4 naive three.

Germline CDR1 SSHAT, CDR2 FNYEAQ (reference sequence). CDR3 length: 16 amino acids. Each PCR replicate from the sorted subsets contained about 180 ng DNA, which is about 30,000 T cell genomes. The table came from immunoSEQ multiplex PCR; TCRdb's copy has only in-frame clones and leaves some out. Of around 1 million clones in the sample, 70% to 85% were seen once. As for this clone: At one boundary the junction diverges from the germline segment, which might be a read error.

Material: memory CD4+ T cells sorted from blood. The subset here: CD45RA-negative fraction. The TCR comes from a man younger than 35 in good health. The chain combines TRBV7-7 with TRBJ2-3; a weak D match, TRBD2 (5 bases). The DNA of the CDR3 is TGTGCTAGCAGCTTGGGAGCCGGCGGCCTCACAGATACGCAGTATTTT. Protein product: CASSLGAGGLTDTQYF.